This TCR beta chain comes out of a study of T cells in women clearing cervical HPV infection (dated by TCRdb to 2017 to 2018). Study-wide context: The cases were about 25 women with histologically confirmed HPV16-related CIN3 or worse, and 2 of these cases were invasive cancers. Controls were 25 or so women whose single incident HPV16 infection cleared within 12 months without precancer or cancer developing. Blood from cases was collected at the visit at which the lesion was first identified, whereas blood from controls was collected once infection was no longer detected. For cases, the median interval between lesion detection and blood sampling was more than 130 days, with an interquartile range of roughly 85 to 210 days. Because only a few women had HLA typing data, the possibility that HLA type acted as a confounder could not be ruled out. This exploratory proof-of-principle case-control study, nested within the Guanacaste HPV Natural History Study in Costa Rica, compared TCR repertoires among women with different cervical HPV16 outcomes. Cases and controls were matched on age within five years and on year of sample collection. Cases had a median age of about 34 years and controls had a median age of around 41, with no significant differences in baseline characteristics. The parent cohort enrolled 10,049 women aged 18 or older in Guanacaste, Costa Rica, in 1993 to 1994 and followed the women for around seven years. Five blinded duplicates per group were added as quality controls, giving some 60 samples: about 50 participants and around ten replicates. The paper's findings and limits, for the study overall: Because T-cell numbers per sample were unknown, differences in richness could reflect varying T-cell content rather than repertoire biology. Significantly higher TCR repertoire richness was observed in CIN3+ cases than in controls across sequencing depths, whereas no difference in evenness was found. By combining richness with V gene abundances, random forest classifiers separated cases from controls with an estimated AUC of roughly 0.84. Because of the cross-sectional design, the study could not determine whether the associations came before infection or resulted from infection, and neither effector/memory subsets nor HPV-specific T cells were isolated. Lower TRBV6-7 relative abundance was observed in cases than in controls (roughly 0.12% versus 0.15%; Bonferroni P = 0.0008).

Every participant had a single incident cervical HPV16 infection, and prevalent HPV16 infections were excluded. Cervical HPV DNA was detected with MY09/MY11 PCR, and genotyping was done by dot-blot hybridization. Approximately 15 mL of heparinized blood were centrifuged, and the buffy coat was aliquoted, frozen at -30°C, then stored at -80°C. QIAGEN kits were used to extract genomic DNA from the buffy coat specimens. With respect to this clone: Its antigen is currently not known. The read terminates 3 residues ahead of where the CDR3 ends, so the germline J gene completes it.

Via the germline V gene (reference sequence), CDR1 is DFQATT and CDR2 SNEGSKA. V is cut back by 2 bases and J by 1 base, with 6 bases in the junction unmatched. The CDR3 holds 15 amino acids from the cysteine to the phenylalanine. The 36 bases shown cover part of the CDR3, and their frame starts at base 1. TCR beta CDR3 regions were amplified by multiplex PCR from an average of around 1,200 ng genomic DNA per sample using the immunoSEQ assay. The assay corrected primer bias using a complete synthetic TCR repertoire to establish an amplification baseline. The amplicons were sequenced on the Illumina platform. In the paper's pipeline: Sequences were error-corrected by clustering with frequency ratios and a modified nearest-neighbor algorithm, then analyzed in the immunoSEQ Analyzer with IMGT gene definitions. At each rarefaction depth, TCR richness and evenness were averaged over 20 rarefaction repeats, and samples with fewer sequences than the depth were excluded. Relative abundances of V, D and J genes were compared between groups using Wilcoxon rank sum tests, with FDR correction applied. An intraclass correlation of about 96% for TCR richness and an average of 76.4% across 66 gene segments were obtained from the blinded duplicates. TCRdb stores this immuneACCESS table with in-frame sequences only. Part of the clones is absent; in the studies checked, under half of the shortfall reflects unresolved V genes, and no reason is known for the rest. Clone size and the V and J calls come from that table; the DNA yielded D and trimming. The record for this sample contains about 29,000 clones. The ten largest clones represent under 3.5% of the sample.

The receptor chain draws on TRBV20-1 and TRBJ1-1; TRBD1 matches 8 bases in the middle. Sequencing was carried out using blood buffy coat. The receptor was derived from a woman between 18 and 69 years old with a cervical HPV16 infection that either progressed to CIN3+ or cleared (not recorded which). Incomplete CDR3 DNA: TGCAGTGCTAGACCACAGGGGGTGAGGAACACTGAA. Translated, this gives CSARPQGVRNTE. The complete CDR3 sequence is CSARPQGVRNTEAFF.